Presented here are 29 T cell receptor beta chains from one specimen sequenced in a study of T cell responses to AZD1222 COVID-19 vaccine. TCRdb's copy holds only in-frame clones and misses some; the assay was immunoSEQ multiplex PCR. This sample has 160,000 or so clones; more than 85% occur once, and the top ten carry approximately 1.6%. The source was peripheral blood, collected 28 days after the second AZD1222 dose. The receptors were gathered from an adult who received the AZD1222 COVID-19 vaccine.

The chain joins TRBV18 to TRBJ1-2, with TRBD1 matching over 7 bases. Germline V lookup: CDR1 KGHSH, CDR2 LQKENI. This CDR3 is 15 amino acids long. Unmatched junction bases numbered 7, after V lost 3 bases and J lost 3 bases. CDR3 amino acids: CASSPRAGGYYGYTF. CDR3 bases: TGTGCCAGCTCACCGAGGGCAGGGGGTTACTATGGCTACACCTTC.

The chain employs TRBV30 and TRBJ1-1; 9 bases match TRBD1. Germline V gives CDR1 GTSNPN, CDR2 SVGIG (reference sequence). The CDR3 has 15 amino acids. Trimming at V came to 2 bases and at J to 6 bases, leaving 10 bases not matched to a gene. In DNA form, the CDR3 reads TGTGCCTGGAGTATCGCCGGGACAGGGCTTTCTGAAGCTTTCTTT. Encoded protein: CAWSIAGTGLSEAFF.

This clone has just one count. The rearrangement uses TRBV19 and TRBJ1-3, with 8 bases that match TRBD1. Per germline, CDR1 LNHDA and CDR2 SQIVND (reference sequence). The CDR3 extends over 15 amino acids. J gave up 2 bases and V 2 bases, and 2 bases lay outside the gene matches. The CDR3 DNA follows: TGTGCCAGTAGTATAACAGGGGGAACTGGAAACACCATATATTTT. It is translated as CASSITGGTGNTIYF.

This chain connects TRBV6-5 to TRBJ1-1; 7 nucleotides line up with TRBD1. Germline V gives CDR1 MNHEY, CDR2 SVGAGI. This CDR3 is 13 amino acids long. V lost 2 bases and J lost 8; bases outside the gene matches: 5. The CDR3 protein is CASSYRDRAEAFF. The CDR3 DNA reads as TGTGCCAGCAGTTACCGAGACAGGGCGGAAGCTTTCTTT.

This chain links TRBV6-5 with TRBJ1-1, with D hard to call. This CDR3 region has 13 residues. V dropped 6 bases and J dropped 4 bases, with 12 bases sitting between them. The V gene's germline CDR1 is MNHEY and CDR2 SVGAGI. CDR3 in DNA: TGTGCCAGCAGCCCAGGCGCTGCCACTGAAGCTTTCTTT. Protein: CASSPGAATEAFF.

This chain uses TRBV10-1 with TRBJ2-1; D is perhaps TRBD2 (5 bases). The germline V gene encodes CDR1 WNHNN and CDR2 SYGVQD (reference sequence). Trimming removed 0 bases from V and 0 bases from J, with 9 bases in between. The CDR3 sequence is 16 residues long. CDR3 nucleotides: TGCGCCAGCAGTGAGTCGGACCTAGCCTCCTACAATGAGCAGTTCTTC. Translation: CASSESDLASYNEQFF.

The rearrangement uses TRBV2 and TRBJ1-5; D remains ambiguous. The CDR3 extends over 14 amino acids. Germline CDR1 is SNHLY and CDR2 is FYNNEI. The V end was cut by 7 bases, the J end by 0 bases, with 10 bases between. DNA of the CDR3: TGTGCCAGCACTCCCAGCTATAGCAATCAGCCCCAGCATTTT. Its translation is CASTPSYSNQPQHF.

DNA for the CDR3: TGTGCCAGCATTGGGGACGCAGCTAACTATGGCTACACCTTC. Protein product: CASIGDAANYGYTF. This sequence joins TRBV2 and TRBJ1-2, with a weak D call TRBD1 (5 bases). Trimming cost V 7 bases and J 0 bases, with 12 bases left between them. In germline, CDR1 is SNHLY, CDR2 FYNNEI. This CDR3 has 14 residues.

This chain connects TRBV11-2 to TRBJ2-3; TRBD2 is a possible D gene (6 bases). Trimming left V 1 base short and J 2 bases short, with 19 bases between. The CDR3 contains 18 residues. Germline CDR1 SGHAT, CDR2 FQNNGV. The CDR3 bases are TGTGCCAGCAGCTTAGTTGGCGAGAGGGCTAGCGCCACAGATACGCAGTATTTT. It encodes CASSLVGERASATDTQYF.

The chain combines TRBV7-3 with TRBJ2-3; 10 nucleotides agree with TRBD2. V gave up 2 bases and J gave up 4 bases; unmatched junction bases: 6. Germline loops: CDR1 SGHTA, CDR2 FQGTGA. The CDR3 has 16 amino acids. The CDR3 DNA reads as TGTGCCAGCAGCTTAGGGTCTAGCGGGAGCCCAGATACGCAGTATTTT. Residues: CASSLGSSGSPDTQYF.

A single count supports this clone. The CDR3 spells CASSQGKVAGAGELFF. The CDR3 coding sequence is TGTGCCAGTAGCCAGGGGAAGGTAGCGGGAGCTGGGGAGCTGTTTTTT. This chain joins TRBV19 and TRBJ2-2; 9 bases agree with TRBD2. Per germline, CDR1 LNHDA and CDR2 SQIVND (reference sequence). The CDR3 extends over 16 amino acids. V was clipped by 6 bases and J by 8 bases; unmatched bases: 13.

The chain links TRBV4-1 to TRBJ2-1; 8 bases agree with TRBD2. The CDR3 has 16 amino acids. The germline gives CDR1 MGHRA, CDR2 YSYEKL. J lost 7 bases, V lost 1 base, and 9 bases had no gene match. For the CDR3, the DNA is TGCGCCAGCAGCCAAGGTCCGGCTAGCGGGTTGAATGAGCAGTTCTTC. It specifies CASSQGPASGLNEQFF.

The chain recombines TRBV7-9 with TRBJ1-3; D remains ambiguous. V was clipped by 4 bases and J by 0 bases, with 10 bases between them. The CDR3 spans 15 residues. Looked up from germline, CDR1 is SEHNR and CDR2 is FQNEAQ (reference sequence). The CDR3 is CASSSGRTSGNTIYF. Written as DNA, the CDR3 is TGTGCCAGCAGCTCCGGTCGCACCTCTGGAAACACCATATATTTT. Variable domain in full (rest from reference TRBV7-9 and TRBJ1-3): DTGVSQNPRHKITKRGQNVTFRCDPISEHNRLYWYRQTLGQGPEFLTYFQNEAQLEKSRLLSDRFSAERPKGSFSTLEIQRTEQGDSAMYLCASSSGRTSGNTIYFGEGSWLTVV.

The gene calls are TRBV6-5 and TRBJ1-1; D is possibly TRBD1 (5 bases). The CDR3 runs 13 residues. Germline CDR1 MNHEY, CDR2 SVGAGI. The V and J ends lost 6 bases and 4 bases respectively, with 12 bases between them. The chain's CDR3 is CASSPLRGTEAFF. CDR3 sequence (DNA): TGTGCCAGCAGCCCCCTGAGGGGCACTGAAGCTTTCTTT.

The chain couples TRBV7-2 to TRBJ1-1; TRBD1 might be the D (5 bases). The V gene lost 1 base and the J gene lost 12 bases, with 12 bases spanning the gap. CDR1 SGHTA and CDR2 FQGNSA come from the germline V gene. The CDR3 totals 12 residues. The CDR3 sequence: CASSLVRGESFF. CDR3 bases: TGTGCCAGCAGCTTAGTTAGGGGAGAATCTTTCTTT.

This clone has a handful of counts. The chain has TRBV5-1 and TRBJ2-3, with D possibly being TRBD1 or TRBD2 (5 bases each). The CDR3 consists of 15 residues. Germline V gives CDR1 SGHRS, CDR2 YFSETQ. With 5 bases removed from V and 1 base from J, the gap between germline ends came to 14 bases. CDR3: CASRSWTLGTDTQYF. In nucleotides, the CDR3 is TGCGCCAGCAGGTCATGGACACTAGGCACAGATACGCAGTATTTT. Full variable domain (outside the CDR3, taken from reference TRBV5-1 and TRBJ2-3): KAGVTQTPRYLIKTRGQQVTLSCSPISGHRSVSWYQQTPGQGLQFLFEYFSETQRNKGNFPGRFSGRQFSNSRSEMNVSTLELGDSALYLCASRSWTLGTDTQYFGPGTRLTVL.

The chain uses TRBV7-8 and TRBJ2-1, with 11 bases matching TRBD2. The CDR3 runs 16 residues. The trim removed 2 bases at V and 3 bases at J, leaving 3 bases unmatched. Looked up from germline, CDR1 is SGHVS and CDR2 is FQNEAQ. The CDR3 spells CASSLRTSGHYNEQFF. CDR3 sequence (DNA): TGTGCCAGCAGCTTAAGGACTAGCGGGCACTACAATGAGCAGTTCTTC.

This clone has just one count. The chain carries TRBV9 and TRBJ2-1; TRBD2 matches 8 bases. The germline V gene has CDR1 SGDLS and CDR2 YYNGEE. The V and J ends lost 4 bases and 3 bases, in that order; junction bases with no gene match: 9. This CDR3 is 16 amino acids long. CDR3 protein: CASSPSPSGSYNEQFF. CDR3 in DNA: TGTGCCAGCAGCCCCTCCCCCAGCGGGAGCTACAATGAGCAGTTCTTC.

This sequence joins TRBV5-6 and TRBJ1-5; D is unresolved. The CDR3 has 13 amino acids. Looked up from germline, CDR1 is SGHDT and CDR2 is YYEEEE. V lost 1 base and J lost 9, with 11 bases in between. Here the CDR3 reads CASSLWSEWPQHF. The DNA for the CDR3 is TGTGCCAGCAGCTTGTGGTCCGAATGGCCCCAGCATTTT.

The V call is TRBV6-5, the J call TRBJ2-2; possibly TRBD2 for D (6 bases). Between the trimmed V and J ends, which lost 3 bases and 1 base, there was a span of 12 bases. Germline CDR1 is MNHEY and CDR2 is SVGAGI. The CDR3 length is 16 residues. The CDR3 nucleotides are TGTGCCAGCAGTTATTCAGCGGGTGTGAACACCGGGGAGCTGTTTTTT. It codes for CASSYSAGVNTGELFF.

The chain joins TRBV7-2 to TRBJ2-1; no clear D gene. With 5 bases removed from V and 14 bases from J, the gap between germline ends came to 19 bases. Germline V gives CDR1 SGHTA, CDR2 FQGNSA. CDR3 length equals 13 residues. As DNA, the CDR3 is TGTGCCAGCAGCCGTTCAATTAGACTCGAGAAGTTCTTC. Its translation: CASSRSIRLEKFF.

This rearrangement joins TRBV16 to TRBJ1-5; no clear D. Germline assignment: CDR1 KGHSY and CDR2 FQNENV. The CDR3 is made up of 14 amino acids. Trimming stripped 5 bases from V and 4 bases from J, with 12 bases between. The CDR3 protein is CASSITVGNQPQHF. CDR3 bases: TGTGCCAGCAGCATAACCGTCGGTAATCAGCCCCAGCATTTT.

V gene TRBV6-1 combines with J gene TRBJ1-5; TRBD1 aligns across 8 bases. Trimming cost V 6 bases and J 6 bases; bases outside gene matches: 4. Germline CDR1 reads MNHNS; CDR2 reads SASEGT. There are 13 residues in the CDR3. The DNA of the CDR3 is TGTGCCAGCAGACAGGGGGTAGGTCAGCCCCAGCATTTT. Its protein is CASRQGVGQPQHF.

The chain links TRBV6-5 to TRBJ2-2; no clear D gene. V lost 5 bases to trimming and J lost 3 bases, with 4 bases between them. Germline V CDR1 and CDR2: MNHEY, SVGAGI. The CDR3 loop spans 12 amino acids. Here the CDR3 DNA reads TGTGCCAGCAGTCCCGACACCGGGGAGCTGTTTTTT. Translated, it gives CASSPDTGELFF.

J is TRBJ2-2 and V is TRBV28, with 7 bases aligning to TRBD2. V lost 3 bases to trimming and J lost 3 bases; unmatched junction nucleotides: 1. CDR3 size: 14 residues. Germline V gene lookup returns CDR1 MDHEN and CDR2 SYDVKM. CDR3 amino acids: CASSFGGDTGELFF. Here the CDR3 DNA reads TGTGCCAGCAGTTTTGGGGGGGACACCGGGGAGCTGTTTTTT.

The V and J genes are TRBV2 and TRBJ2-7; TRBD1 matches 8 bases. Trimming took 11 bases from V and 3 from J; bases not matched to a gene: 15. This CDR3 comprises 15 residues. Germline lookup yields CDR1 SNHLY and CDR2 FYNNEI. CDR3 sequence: CAPLPTGTGNYEQYF. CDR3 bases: TGTGCCCCCCTCCCAACCGGGACAGGAAACTACGAGCAGTACTTC.

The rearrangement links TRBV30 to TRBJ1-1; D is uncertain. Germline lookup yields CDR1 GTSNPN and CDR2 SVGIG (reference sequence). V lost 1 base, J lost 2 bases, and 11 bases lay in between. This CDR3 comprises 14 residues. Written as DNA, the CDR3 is TGTGCCTGGAGTGCCGCCGGGGTAAACACTGAAGCTTTCTTT. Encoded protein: CAWSAAGVNTEAFF. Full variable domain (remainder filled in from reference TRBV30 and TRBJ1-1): SQTIHQWPATLVQPVGSPLSLECTVEGTSNPNLYWYRQAAGRGLQLLFYSVGIGQISSEVPQNLSASRPQDRQFILSSKKLLLSDSGFYLCAWSAAGVNTEAFFGQGTRLTVV.

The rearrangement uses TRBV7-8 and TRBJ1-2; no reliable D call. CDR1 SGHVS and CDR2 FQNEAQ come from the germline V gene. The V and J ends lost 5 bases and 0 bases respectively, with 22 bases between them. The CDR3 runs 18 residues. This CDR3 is CASSPSGRTTITNYGYTF. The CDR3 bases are TGTGCCAGCAGCCCTAGTGGGAGGACCACCATTACTAACTATGGCTACACCTTC. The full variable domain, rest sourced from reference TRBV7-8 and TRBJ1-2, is GAGVSQSPRYKVAKRGQDVALRCDPISGHVSLFWYQQALGQGPEFLTYFQNEAQLDKSGLPSDRFFAERPEGSVSTLKIQRTQQEDSAVYLCASSPSGRTTITNYGYTFGSGTRLTVV.

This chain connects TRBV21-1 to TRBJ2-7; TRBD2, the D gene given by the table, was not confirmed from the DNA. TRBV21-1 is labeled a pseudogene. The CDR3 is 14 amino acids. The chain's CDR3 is CASSSLDLAYEQYF. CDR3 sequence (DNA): TGTGCCAGCAGTTCCTTGGATTTAGCTTACGAGCAGTACTTC.